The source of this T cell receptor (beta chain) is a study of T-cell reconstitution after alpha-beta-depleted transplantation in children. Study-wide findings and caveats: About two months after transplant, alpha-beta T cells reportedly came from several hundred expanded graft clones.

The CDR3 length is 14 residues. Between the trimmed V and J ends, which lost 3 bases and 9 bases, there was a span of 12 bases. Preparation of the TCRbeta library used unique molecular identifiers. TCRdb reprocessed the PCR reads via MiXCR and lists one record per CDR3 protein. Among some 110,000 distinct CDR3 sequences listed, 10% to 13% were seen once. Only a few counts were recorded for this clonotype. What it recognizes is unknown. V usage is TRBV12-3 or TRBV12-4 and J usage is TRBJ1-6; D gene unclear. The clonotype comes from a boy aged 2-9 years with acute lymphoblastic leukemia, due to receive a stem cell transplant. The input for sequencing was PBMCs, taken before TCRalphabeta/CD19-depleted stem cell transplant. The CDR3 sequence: CASSLPGSGSPLHF. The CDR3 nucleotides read TGTGCCAGCAGTTTGCCCGGGAGCGGTTCACCCCTCCACTTT.